This TCR beta chain was recorded in a study of post-analysis software for immune sequencing data. Study results and caveats: TRBV5-6, TRBV5-1 and TRBV20-1 were among four or five TRBV segments more frequent in patients than controls. Strong co-clustering by F measure was evident for samples that had been prepared in the same batch.

CDR1 and CDR2 from the germline V gene are SQVTM and ANQGSEA. The ends were cut back, 4 bases at V and 2 bases at J, with 10 bases in the middle. This CDR3 region has 13 residues. Incorporated into the TCR beta cDNA libraries were unique molecular identifiers, which served to reduce PCR and sequencing biases. MiXCR was run by TCRdb on the PCR reads, yielding one entry per CDR3 protein. The sample includes around 700,000 distinct CDR3 sequences, approximately 59% of them seen just once. This clonotype has only a few counts. Its matching antigen is unknown. The sequence derives from a girl aged 2 to 10 with multiple sclerosis. Sequenced material: blood. The chain carries TRBV29-1 and TRBJ2-3; maybe TRBD2 (5 bases). CDR3 nucleotides: TGCAGCGTTGCTCGGGATCTCACAGATACGCAGTATTTT. Encoded protein: CSVARDLTDTQYF.